The TCR beta chain under discussion was sequenced for a study of T-cell memory formation after mild COVID-19. Study-wide context: TCR clusters mostly belonged to single donors. Study findings and constraints: Clones contracting across day 15 to 85 had a balanced CD4/CD8 profile; later expanding clones leaned CD4+. Memory from before infection featured some responding clones, which suggests cross-reactive memory joined.

The germline gives CDR1 SGHRS, CDR2 YFSETQ. The CDR3 is made up of 13 amino acids. Trimming took off 1 base at V and 3 bases at J, with 7 bases between the two ends. A remark on this clonotype: Its antigen is not known.

TCRalpha and TCRbeta libraries used 5'RACE with constant-segment primers and UMIs. Each CDR3 protein gets one entry after TCRdb re-called the 5' RACE reads with MiXCR. Of about 430,000 distinct CDR3 sequences in the sample, approximately 24% are singletons; the top ten hold roughly 8.7%. The chain carries TRBV5-1 and TRBJ2-5; D not resolved. Sequencing was performed on PBMCs or a T cell subset sorted from them (not recorded which). The receptor comes from an adult woman who had mild COVID-19 (a few samples of this study predate the infection). Cell type and time point are not known. Here the CDR3 reads CASSLQQKETQYF. In nucleotides, the CDR3 is TGCGCCAGCAGCTTGCAACAAAAAGAGACCCAGTACTTC.